Listed below are T cell receptor beta chains from one sample, sequenced in a study of blood T cells in healthy people across ages. TCRdb independently ran MiXCR on the 5' RACE reads; one entry per CDR3 protein. This table has approximately 730,000 distinct CDR3 sequences, about 55% appearing once. The sequenced sample consisted of blood. The receptors shown here come from a man aged 80 or over in good health. Both conserved end residues are part of each CDR3. The order of the fields is V gene, CDR3 protein.

TRBV6-2/TRBV6-3	CASSSPREARDTQYF
TRBV5-1	CASSREPGTSGSYEQFF
TRBV7-9	CASSSSGQETQYF
TRBV7-2	CASSLAAGGGIQYF
TRBV2	CASLGQDNQYF
TRBV12-3/TRBV12-4	CASSRTLAASTDTQYF
TRBV24-1	CATSAGTTEAFF
TRBV6-2/TRBV6-3	CASSYSGQGEYEQYF
TRBV25-1	CASSQPGPSYNEQFF
TRBV2	CATTKDGSNEQFF
TRBV7-9	CASSPGFQMNTEAFF
TRBV7-6	CASSFRQGRGGYTF
TRBV6-7	CASSYPTGGSDEQYF
TRBV7-2	CASSPTSGSREQYF
TRBV4-2	CASSQPTSLGDNEQFF
TRBV27	CASSRGSGAFF
TRBV5-1	CASSLEVRRYGYTF
TRBV20-1	CSARGQASSYEQYF
TRBV7-2	CASSMGQGRTEAFF
TRBV7-2	CASSQQGGPVYGYTF
TRBV18	CASSPPRQGYEQYF
TRBV7-2	CASSGGGFGTDTQYF
TRBV29-1	CSAGGADTQYF
TRBV5-1	CASSSQRTQYF
TRBV5-6	CASSSASGTYEQYF
TRBV5-1	CASSLEGRNSYEQYF
TRBV20-1	CSARDVTSGPYEQYF
TRBV20-1	CSARETSGYESEQYF